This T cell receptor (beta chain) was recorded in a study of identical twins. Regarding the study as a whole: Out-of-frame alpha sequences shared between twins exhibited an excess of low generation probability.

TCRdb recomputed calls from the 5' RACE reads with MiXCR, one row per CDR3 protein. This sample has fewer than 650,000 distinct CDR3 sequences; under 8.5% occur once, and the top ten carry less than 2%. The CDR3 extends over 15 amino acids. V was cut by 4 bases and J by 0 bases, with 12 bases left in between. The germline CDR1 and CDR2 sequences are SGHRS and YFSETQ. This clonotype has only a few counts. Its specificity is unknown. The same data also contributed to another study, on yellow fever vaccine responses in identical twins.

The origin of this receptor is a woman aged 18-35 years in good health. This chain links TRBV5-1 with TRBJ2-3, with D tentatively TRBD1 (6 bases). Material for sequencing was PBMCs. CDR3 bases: TGCGCCAGCAGCCCAATCAGGGGAAGCACAGATACGCAGTATTTT. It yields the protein CASSPIRGSTDTQYF.